This TCR beta chain was profiled in a study of shared clonotypes between healthy human individuals. The CDR3 totals 15 residues. Per germline, CDR1 SGDLS and CDR2 YYNGEE. The V segment lost 4 bases and the J segment 3 bases; nucleotides outside the gene matches: 8. Naive CD8 populations comprised CD45RO-negative cells positively selected for CCR7, excluding terminally differentiated effector memory CD45RA+ cells. Per sorted-subset replicate PCR, input was roughly 220 ng DNA, representing around 29,000 T cell genomes. Authors' analysis steps: Junction-only sequences without quality scores were provided by ImmunoSEQ, so filtering was different. Produced via immunoSEQ multiplex PCR; TCRdb's table is partial and in-frame only. V, J and clone size derive from that table, while D and trimming were established from the DNA sequence. The sample has about 2 million clones, around 96% seen once.

The chain joins TRBV9 to TRBJ2-7; 9 nucleotides agree with TRBD2. The sequencing sample was made of naive CD8+ T cells sorted from blood. This TCR came from a man between 18 and 29 years old in good health. The CDR3, as DNA: TGTGCCAGCAGCTCGACTAGCGGACCTTTCTACGAGCAGTACTTC. It is translated as CASSSTSGPFYEQYF.